This entry describes one T cell receptor (beta chain). Profiling relied on immunoSEQ multiplex PCR, and the TCRdb table lists in-frame clones only, not all of them. The table records over 2 million clones, around 93% of them present only once. This specimen belongs to a study of shared clonotypes between healthy human individuals. This receptor was identified in a man younger than 35 in good health. Some clones in this sample may be carry-over from other donors' samples. Sequenced sample: naive CD4+ T cells from PBMCs. Noted subset: CD45RA+ positively selected.

The DNA for the CDR3 is TGTGCCACCAGCCCACCCTACGGGGACTATGGCTACACCTTC. Its translation is CATSPPYGDYGYTF. The chain employs TRBV15 and TRBJ1-2; no firm D call. CDR1 and CDR2 (germline): LNHNV, YYDKDF (reference sequence). Trimming cost V 5 bases and J 3 bases, with 13 bases left between them. The CDR3 has 14 amino acids.